The 20 T cell receptor beta chains below were found in one sample sequenced in a study of T cell changes during pregnancy in multiple sclerosis. Clones were sequenced by immunoSEQ multiplex PCR, and TCRdb holds only the in-frame ones, with some missing. Among about 38,000 clones listed, 85% to 95% were seen once. The starting material was CD4+ T cells from peripheral blood mononuclear cells, obtained in the second trimester of pregnancy. The source is a female donor with multiple sclerosis, enrolled in a pregnancy study.

The chain recombines TRBV28 with TRBJ1-5; D is possibly TRBD1 (5 bases). V lost 6 bases and J 7 bases, leaving 16 bases between the germline ends. Germline-derived CDR1 and CDR2 are MDHEN and SYDVKM. The CDR3 is made up of 14 amino acids. The CDR3 DNA follows: TGTGCCAGCAGCAAAGGGCAGGGCGGACAGCCCCAGCATTTT. Translation: CASSKGQGGQPQHF.

The rearrangement joins TRBV27 to TRBJ2-5; 8 bases map to TRBD1. In germline, CDR1 is MNHEY, CDR2 SMNVEV (reference sequence). Trimming cost V 6 bases and J 5 bases; bases outside gene matches: 14. The CDR3 extends over 16 amino acids. Here the CDR3 reads CASSPTDRVMVETQYF. As DNA, the CDR3 is TGTGCCAGCAGCCCTACGGACAGGGTAATGGTCGAGACCCAGTACTTC.

The chain joins TRBV5-1 to TRBJ2-7; D uncertain. V was trimmed by 3 bases and J by 0 bases, leaving 10 bases between them. The CDR3 has 14 amino acids. Germline-derived CDR1 and CDR2 are SGHRS and YFSETQ. CDR3 coding DNA: TGCGCCAGCAGCTCCCGGTTTAGCTCCTACGAGCAGTACTTC. It codes for CASSSRFSSYEQYF.

The J gene is TRBJ1-4, the V gene TRBV6-6; maybe TRBD1 (6 bases). V was trimmed by 3 bases and J by 8 bases, leaving 19 bases between them. Germline V gene lookup returns CDR1 MNHNY and CDR2 SVGAGI (reference sequence). The CDR3 extends over 16 amino acids. The CDR3 region is CASSYPGRGAGEKLFF. Written as DNA, the CDR3 is TGTGCCAGCAGTTATCCCGGGCGGGGGGCAGGGGAAAAACTGTTTTTT.

The rearrangement joins TRBV6-5 to TRBJ1-1; D might be TRBD1 (5 bases). The CDR3 is made up of 13 amino acids. The V gene lost 8 bases and the J gene lost 5 bases, with 15 bases spanning the gap. The germline V gene has CDR1 MNHEY and CDR2 SVGAGI. The CDR3 loop reads CASRGFFGTEAFF. In DNA form, the CDR3 reads TGTGCCAGCCGGGGGTTCTTCGGTACTGAAGCTTTCTTT.

V and J are TRBV7-9 and TRBJ1-2, with a weak D call TRBD1 (6 bases). Germline CDR1 SEHNR, CDR2 FQNEAQ (reference sequence). Trimming pared 4 bases from V and 4 bases from J, leaving 19 bases between. This CDR3 has 16 residues. CDR3 DNA: TGTGCCAGCAGCTCCCCCCGGGGGGCCCACACCTATGGCTACACCTTC. This sequence encodes CASSSPRGAHTYGYTF.

The chain joins TRBV7-3 to TRBJ2-3; 11 positions match TRBD2. CDR1 SGHTA and CDR2 FQGTGA come from the germline V gene. The CDR3 consists of 20 residues. The V gene end was trimmed by 0 bases and the J gene end by 0 bases; junction bases not matched to a gene: 11. In DNA, the CDR3 is TGTGCCAGCAGCTTAACTCCTAGCGGGGGGTCCCTTACTAGCACAGATACGCAGTATTTT. As protein: CASSLTPSGGSLTSTDTQYF.

The chain combines TRBV6-5 with TRBJ2-2; no clear D. The CDR3 spans 14 residues. V lost 2 bases, J lost 3 bases, and 7 bases lay in between. Germline CDR1 is MNHEY and CDR2 is SVGAGI. The CDR3 region has the DNA TGTGCCAGCAGTTACGATCGGTACACCGGGGAGCTGTTTTTT. It specifies CASSYDRYTGELFF.

The V gene is TRBV5-4, the J gene TRBJ1-6; no clear D gene. The CDR3 is 13 amino acids. V was clipped by 10 bases and J by 7 bases, with 15 bases between them. Germline V gives CDR1 SGHNT, CDR2 YYREEE (reference sequence). CDR3 residues: CASWSQPNSPLHF. Here the CDR3 DNA reads TGTGCCTCCTGGTCACAGCCAAATTCACCCCTCCACTTT.

The chain is built from TRBV5-1 and TRBJ2-7; 7 nucleotides match TRBD1. Germline loops: CDR1 SGHRS, CDR2 YFSETQ. The CDR3 totals 14 residues. The junction had 7 bases not matched to a gene; V was cut back by 2 bases and J by 5 bases. CDR3 DNA sequence: TGCGCCAGCAGCTTCCGACAGGGAGCGAACGAGCAGTACTTC. Translated: CASSFRQGANEQYF.

CDR3 loop: CASSFGQVRSNQPQHF. CDR3 DNA sequence: TGTGCCAGTAGTTTTGGACAGGTTAGGAGCAATCAGCCCCAGCATTTT. This chain connects TRBV19 to TRBJ1-5; 7 bases are a match to TRBD1. CDR3 length: 16 amino acids. V was pared by 5 bases and J by 1 base, with 8 bases of the junction left unmatched. Looked up from germline, CDR1 is LNHDA and CDR2 is SQIVND (reference sequence).

V usage is TRBV7-8 and J usage is TRBJ2-7; D unresolved. From germline, CDR1 is SGHVS and CDR2 FQNEAQ. Trimming removed 1 base at V and 6 bases at J, with 4 bases between. CDR3 length: 11 amino acids. The DNA of the CDR3 is TGTGCCAGCAGCTTAGATCGCGAGCAGTACTTC. Encoded protein: CASSLDREQYF.

V and J are TRBV5-1 and TRBJ2-4, with D possibly being TRBD1 (7 bases). Trimming took off 5 bases at V and 1 base at J, with 25 bases between the two ends. CDR3 length: 19 amino acids. Per germline, CDR1 SGHRS and CDR2 YFSETQ. The CDR3 sequence is CASSIDRDSSGGAKNIQYF. The CDR3 nucleotides are TGCGCCAGCAGTATAGACAGGGATTCCAGTGGGGGGGCCAAAAACATTCAGTACTTC.

The rearrangement uses TRBV6-1 and TRBJ2-3; the match to TRBD1 covers 7 bases. This CDR3 has 14 amino acids. CDR1 is MNHNS, CDR2 SASEGT, per germline. J was trimmed by 0 bases and V by 10 bases; bases with no gene match: 7. The CDR3 is CAIAQGSSTDTQYF. CDR3 nucleotides: TGTGCCATCGCACAGGGGTCTAGCACAGATACGCAGTATTTT.

J is TRBJ2-7 and V is TRBV29-1; D ambiguous. The CDR3 is 14 residues long. CDR1 SQVTM and CDR2 ANQGSEA come from the germline V gene. V lost 6 bases and J lost 6, with 21 bases in between. The CDR3 protein is CSVTPRGGSSEQYF. The CDR3 DNA reads TGCAGCGTCACCCCCCGCGGTGGGTCTAGCGAGCAGTACTTC.

The rearrangement joins TRBV6-6 to TRBJ2-3; maybe TRBD2 (5 bases). Germline values: CDR1 MNHNY, CDR2 SVGAGI (reference sequence). This CDR3 is 12 amino acids long. The V end lost 8 bases, the J end lost 5 bases, and 11 bases lay between the germline ends. The CDR3 DNA sequence: TGTGCCAGCGCTTGGAGCGGAGATACGCAGTATTTT. Encoded protein: CASAWSGDTQYF.

This clone was detected once. The chain has TRBV25-1 and TRBJ2-3; D may be TRBD2 (6 bases). Germline CDR1 MGHDK, CDR2 SYGVNS. This CDR3 comprises 14 residues. V dropped 4 bases and J dropped 1 base, with 9 bases sitting between them. The CDR3 DNA reads as TGTGCCAGCAGTGTAGCGGCCCGCACAGATACGCAGTATTTT. This translates into CASSVAARTDTQYF. Filled out from reference TRBV25-1 and TRBJ2-3, the complete variable domain reads EADIYQTPRYLVIGTGKKITLECSQTMGHDKMYWYQQDPGMELHLIHYSYGVNSTEKGDLSSESTVSRIRTEHFPLTLESARPSHTSQYLCASSVAARTDTQYFGPGTRLTVL.

The CDR3 spells CASSLSGQVDTGELFF. The CDR3 nucleotides read TGTGCCAGCAGCTTAAGTGGACAGGTCGACACCGGGGAGCTGTTTTTT. This chain uses TRBV7-3 with TRBJ2-2, with 7 nucleotides matching TRBD1. Germline V gives CDR1 SGHTA, CDR2 FQGTGA. The CDR3 is made up of 16 amino acids. The junction had 5 bases not matched to a gene; V was cut back by 1 base and J by 3 bases.

This clone was observed a single time. This chain connects TRBV2 to TRBJ1-1, with 9 bases matching TRBD1. This CDR3 has 13 residues. Trimming took 6 bases from V and 7 from J; bases not matched to a gene: 6. CDR1 is SNHLY and CDR2 is FYNNEI in the germline V gene. For the CDR3, the DNA is TGTGCCAGCAGGGCTACAGGGGGCCGTGAAGCTTTCTTT. Encoded protein: CASRATGGREAFF.

This chain uses TRBV28 with TRBJ2-5; a weak D match, TRBD2 (5 bases). The CDR3 extends over 14 amino acids. Germline lookup yields CDR1 MDHEN and CDR2 SYDVKM. The V and J ends lost 6 bases and 5 bases respectively, with 16 bases between them. In nucleotides, the CDR3 is TGTGCCAGCAGCCGAGGTATCAGAGGGGAGACCCAGTACTTC. This gives the protein CASSRGIRGETQYF.